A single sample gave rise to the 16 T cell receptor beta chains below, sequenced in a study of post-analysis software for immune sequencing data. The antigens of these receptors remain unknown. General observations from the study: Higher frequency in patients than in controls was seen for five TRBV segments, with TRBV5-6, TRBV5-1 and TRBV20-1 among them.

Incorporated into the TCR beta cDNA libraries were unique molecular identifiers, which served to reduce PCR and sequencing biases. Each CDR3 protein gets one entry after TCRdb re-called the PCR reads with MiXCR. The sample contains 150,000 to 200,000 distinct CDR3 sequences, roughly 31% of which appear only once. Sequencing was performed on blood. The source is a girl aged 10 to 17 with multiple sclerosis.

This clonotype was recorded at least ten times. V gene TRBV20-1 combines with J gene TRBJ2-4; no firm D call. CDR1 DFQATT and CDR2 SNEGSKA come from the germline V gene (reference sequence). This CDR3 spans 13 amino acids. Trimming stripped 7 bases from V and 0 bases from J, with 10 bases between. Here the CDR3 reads CSVAALAKNIQYF. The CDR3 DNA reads TGCAGTGTGGCAGCACTAGCCAAAAACATTCAGTACTTC.

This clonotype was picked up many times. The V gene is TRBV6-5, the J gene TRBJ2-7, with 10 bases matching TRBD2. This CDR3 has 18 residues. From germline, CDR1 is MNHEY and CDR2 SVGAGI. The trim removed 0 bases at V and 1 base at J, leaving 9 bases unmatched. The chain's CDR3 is CASSYSRAGGPRSYEQYF. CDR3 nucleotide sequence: TGTGCCAGCAGTTACTCGAGAGCGGGAGGGCCAAGATCCTACGAGCAGTACTTC.

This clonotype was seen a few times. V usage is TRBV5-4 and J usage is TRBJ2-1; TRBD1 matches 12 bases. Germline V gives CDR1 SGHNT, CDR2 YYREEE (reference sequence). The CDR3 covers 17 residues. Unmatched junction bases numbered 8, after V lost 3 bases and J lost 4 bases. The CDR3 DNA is TGTGCCAGCAGCTCCGGGACAGGGGGCACTAGGTACAATGAGCAGTTCTTC. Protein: CASSSGTGGTRYNEQFF.

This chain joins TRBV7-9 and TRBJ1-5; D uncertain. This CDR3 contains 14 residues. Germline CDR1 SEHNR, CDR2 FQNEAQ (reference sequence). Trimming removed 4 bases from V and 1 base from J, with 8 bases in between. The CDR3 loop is CASSSRESNQPQHF. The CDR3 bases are TGTGCCAGCAGCTCCCGGGAAAGCAATCAGCCCCAGCATTTT.

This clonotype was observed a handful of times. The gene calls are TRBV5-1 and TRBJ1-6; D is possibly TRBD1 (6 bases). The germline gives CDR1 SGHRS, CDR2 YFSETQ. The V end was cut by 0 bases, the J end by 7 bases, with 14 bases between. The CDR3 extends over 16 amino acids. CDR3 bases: TGCGCCAGCAGCTTGGGACAGGCTGGGGCCAATTCACCCCTCCACTTT. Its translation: CASSLGQAGANSPLHF.

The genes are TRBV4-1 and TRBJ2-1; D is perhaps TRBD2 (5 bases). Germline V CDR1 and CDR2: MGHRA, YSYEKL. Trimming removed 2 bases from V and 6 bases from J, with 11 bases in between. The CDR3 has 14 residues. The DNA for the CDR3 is TGCGCCAGCAGCCAAATGGACTGGGGCAATGAGCAGTTCTTC. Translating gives CASSQMDWGNEQFF.

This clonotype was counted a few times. CDR3 nucleotides: TGTGCCAGCAGTAAGACAAACCAGGGGCAAGATACGCAGTATTTT. Amino acids: CASSKTNQGQDTQYF. This chain joins TRBV12-3 or TRBV12-4 and TRBJ2-3, with D tentatively TRBD1 (6 bases). The germline V and J ends were trimmed by 5 bases and 5 bases, with 17 bases remaining between them. The CDR3 spans 15 residues.

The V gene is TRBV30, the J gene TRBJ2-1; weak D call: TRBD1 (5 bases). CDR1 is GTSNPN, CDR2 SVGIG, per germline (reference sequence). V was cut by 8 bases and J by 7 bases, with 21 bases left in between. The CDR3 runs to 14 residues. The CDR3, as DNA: TGTGCCCGGAAAAAGGGGATTGGGTGGAATGAGCAGTTCTTC. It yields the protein CARKKGIGWNEQFF.

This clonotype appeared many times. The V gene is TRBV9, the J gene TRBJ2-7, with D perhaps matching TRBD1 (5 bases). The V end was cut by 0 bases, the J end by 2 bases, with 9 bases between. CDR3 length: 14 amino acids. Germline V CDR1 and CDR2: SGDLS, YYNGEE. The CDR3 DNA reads TGTGCCAGCAGCGTAGAGGGGAATACCTACGAGCAGTACTTC. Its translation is CASSVEGNTYEQYF.

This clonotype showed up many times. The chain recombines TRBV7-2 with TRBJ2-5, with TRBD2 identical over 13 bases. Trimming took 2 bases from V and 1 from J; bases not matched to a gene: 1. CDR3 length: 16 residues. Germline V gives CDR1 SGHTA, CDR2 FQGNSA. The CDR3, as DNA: TGTGCCAGCAGCTTAACTAGCGGGAGGGCCCAAGAGACCCAGTACTTC. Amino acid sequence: CASSLTSGRAQETQYF.

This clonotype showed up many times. CDR3 bases: TGTGCCAGCAGCTTTAGCGGGAATGGCGAGACCCAGTACTTC. Translated, it gives CASSFSGNGETQYF. The chain uses TRBV7-6 and TRBJ2-5; 8 positions match TRBD2. Trimming removed 3 bases from V and 5 bases from J; junction bases left unmatched: 5. Per the germline V gene, CDR1 is SGHVS and CDR2 is FNYEAQ. CDR3 size: 14 residues.

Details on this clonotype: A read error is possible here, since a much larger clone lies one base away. In DNA, the CDR3 is TGTGCCAGCAGCCAGTACGAGCAGTACTTC. It is translated as CASSQYEQYF. The V and J genes are TRBV28 and TRBJ2-7; no firm D call. Trimming cost V 6 bases and J 4 bases, with 4 bases left between them. The CDR3 is 10 amino acids. The germline V gene encodes CDR1 MDHEN and CDR2 SYDVKM.

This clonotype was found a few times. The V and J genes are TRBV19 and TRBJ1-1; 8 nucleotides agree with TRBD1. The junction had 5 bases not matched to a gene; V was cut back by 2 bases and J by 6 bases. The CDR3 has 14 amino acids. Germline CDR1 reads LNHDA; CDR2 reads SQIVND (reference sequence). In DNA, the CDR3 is TGTGCCAGTAGTATACAGGGGGCAATCTCTGAAGCTTTCTTT. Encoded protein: CASSIQGAISEAFF.

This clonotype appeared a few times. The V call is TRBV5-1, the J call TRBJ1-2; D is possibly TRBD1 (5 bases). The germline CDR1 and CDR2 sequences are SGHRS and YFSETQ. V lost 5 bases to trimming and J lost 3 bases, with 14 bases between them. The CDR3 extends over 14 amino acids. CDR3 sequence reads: CASREGQGDYGYTF. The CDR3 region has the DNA TGCGCCAGCAGAGAAGGGCAGGGTGACTATGGCTACACCTTC.

In DNA, the CDR3 is TGTGCCAGCAGTTTAGGGACAGGAATTAACAATCAGCCCCAGCATTTT. Its translation is CASSLGTGINNQPQHF. This chain links TRBV12-3 or TRBV12-4 with TRBJ1-5; TRBD1 matches 7 bases. The CDR3 is 16 amino acids. V was clipped by 1 base and J by 3 bases; unmatched bases: 6.

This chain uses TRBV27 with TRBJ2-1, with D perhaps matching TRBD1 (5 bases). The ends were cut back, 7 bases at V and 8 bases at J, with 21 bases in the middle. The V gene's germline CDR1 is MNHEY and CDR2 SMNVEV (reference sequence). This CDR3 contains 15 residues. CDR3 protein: CASTKRWGSFHEQFF. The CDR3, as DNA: TGTGCCAGCACCAAAAGGTGGGGCAGCTTCCATGAGCAGTTCTTC.